This TCR beta chain was captured by sequencing in a study of control samples from healthy donors and cancer patients (TCRdb year 2020). The germline ends are 7 bases apart after V is trimmed by 0 bases and J by 2 bases. The CDR3 contains 13 residues, cysteine and phenylalanine counted. CDR3 DNA is the only sequence kept; it has 39 bases, read in frame from the first base. CDR1 SQVTM and CDR2 ANQGSEA were looked up in the germline V gene. The library was produced with the immunoSEQ multiplex PCR assay. TCRdb stores this immuneACCESS table with in-frame sequences only. Part of the clones is absent; in the studies checked, under half of the shortfall reflects unresolved V genes, and no reason is known for the rest. The sample records about 81,000 clones, just under 95% of which are singletons. The top ten clones comprise around 5% of the sample. Worth noting for this clone: This clone's antigen is unknown. Base qualities are not recorded, but no much larger clone differs from it by a single base.

The source material was blood. This receptor was taken from a woman aged 18-29 years in good health. The chain is made from TRBV29-1 and TRBJ1-1; confidence is insufficient to name the D gene. The sequence in DNA is TGCAGCGTTGAAGACCCCTCAAACACTGAAGCTTTCTTT. This gives the protein CSVEDPSNTEAFF.